These 13 T cell receptor beta chains share one sample of origin, sequenced in a study of blood T cell repertoires in COVID-19 (dated by TCRdb to the early 2020s). Preparation of the library involved the immunoSEQ multiplex PCR assay. Imported from immuneACCESS, the table was reduced by TCRdb to in-frame sequences with V and J called. These copies leave out some clones; in studies compared against another copy, an unresolved V gene accounts for under half, and the cause of the remainder is not known. The sample table lists under 100,000 clones, around 86% of them with a count of one. The top ten constitute about 3.3% of the sample. The specimen was peripheral blood. The source is a woman aged 70-85 years with acute or convalescent COVID-19.

Only a few counts were recorded for this clone. The chain carries TRBV19 and TRBJ2-3, with D possibly matching TRBD1 (6 bases). Trimming shortened V by 9 bases and J by 3 bases, and 19 bases separated the two germline ends. Germline V gene data show CDR1 as LNHDA and CDR2 as SQIVND (reference sequence). The CDR3 spans 15 residues. The CDR3 bases are TGTGCCAGCACTACCAGGGGATCGGTGACAGATACGCAGTATTTT. Its protein is CASTTRGSVTDTQYF.

This sequence joins TRBV2 and TRBJ2-2; 11 bases line up with TRBD2. The V and J ends lost 3 bases and 4 bases, in that order; junction bases with no gene match: 4. CDR3 size: 16 residues. From germline, CDR1 is SNHLY and CDR2 FYNNEI. The CDR3 sequence is CASSELAGGVTGELFF. The CDR3 nucleotides are TGTGCCAGCAGTGAGTTAGCGGGAGGGGTCACCGGGGAGCTGTTTTTT.

This chain links TRBV6-5 with TRBJ2-7; 10 bases are shared with TRBD1. V lost 6 bases to trimming and J lost 3 bases; unmatched junction nucleotides: 5. The CDR3 runs 14 residues. The germline V gene has CDR1 MNHEY and CDR2 SVGAGI. CDR3 region: CASRPRDRGYEQYV. In nucleotides, the CDR3 is TGTGCCAGCAGACCTAGGGACAGGGGCTACGAGCAGTACGTC.

V gene TRBV4-1 combines with J gene TRBJ2-3, with 9 bases lining up with TRBD2. V gave up 3 bases and J gave up 0 bases; unmatched junction bases: 4. The CDR3 covers 16 residues. Germline CDR1 MGHRA, CDR2 YSYEKL. The CDR3 loop reads CASSHPSGKSTDTQYF. The CDR3 DNA follows: TGCGCCAGCAGCCACCCTAGCGGGAAAAGCACAGATACGCAGTATTTT.

The CDR3 spells CASSSQMDSPLHF. DNA for the CDR3: TGTGCCAGTAGTTCACAGATGGATTCACCCCTCCACTTT. The gene calls are TRBV19 and TRBJ1-6; no reliable D call. The CDR3 extends over 13 amino acids. Germline assignment: CDR1 LNHDA and CDR2 SQIVND (reference sequence). V was shortened by 5 bases and J by 8 bases, with 10 bases between the two germline ends.

V usage is TRBV19 and J usage is TRBJ2-3; a weak D match, TRBD2 (5 bases). Trimming stripped 7 bases from V and 2 bases from J, with 10 bases between. The V gene's germline CDR1 is LNHDA and CDR2 SQIVND (reference sequence). This CDR3 has 13 amino acids. For the CDR3, the DNA is TGTGCCAGTACCCCGGGATTCACAGATACGCAGTATTTT. This encodes CASTPGFTDTQYF. Full variable domain (missing parts from reference TRBV19 and TRBJ2-3): DGGITQSPKYLFRKEGQNVTLSCEQNLNHDAMYWYRQDPGQGLRLIYYSQIVNDFQKGDIAEGYSVSREKKESFPLTVTSAQKNPTAFYLCASTPGFTDTQYFGPGTRLTVL.

V usage is TRBV19 and J usage is TRBJ2-2; 7 bases are a match to TRBD2. With 3 bases clipped from V and 5 bases from J, the junction kept 0 bases outside the gene matches. The CDR3 loop spans 13 amino acids. In germline, CDR1 is LNHDA, CDR2 SQIVND (reference sequence). CDR3 DNA: TGTGCCAGTAGTATGCGGGGGACCGGGGAGCTGTTTTTT. Protein product: CASSMRGTGELFF.

This clone has only one observation. V gene TRBV18 combines with J gene TRBJ1-4; 9 bases match TRBD1. The V gene end was trimmed by 4 bases and the J gene end by 0 bases; junction bases not matched to a gene: 9. Germline values: CDR1 KGHSH, CDR2 LQKENI. The CDR3 is made up of 18 amino acids. CDR3 in DNA: TGTGCCAGCTCACGGGGAACAGGGGGCCTGGCAACTAATGAAAAACTGTTTTTT. Protein sequence: CASSRGTGGLATNEKLFF.

This clone has only a few counts. This chain connects TRBV6-1 to TRBJ1-6; no clear D gene. Germline loops: CDR1 MNHNS, CDR2 SASEGT. The CDR3 has 17 residues. The V gene lost 4 bases and the J gene lost 7 bases, with 20 bases spanning the gap. The CDR3 loop reads CASSVTLITGLNSPLHF. The CDR3 region has the DNA TGTGCCAGCAGTGTCACCCTGATTACGGGTTTAAATTCACCCCTCCACTTT.

The chain joins TRBV6-5 to TRBJ1-1; D might be TRBD1 (6 bases). Looked up from germline, CDR1 is MNHEY and CDR2 is SVGAGI. Trimming pared 5 bases from V and 4 bases from J, leaving 14 bases between. The length of the CDR3 is 14 residues. The CDR3 protein is CASSLNRVGTEAFF. The CDR3 coding sequence is TGTGCCAGCAGTCTAAACAGGGTCGGCACTGAAGCTTTCTTT.

The V call is TRBV28, the J call TRBJ1-3; TRBD1 matches at 9 bases. Unmatched junction bases numbered 7, after V lost 7 bases and J lost 9 bases. The CDR3 runs 13 residues. From germline, CDR1 is MDHEN and CDR2 SYDVKM. CDR3 DNA: TGTGCCAGCAACCGACAGGGGGGCCGCACCATATATTTT. The encoded protein is CASNRQGGRTIYF.

The chain uses TRBV10-3 and TRBJ2-3; 7 bases match TRBD1. The length of the CDR3 is 17 residues. J was trimmed by 2 bases and V by 9 bases; bases with no gene match: 17. Germline values: CDR1 ENHRY, CDR2 SYGVKD. CDR3 in amino acids: CAIQTGLGSIYTDTQYF. The DNA for the CDR3 is TGTGCCATTCAGACAGGGTTGGGGAGCATCTACACAGATACGCAGTATTTT.

The rearrangement uses TRBV28 and TRBJ2-7, with D perhaps matching TRBD1 (5 bases). CDR3 length equals 12 residues. The V end was cut by 3 bases, the J end by 6 bases, with 9 bases between. The germline CDR1 and CDR2 sequences are MDHEN and SYDVKM. The CDR3, as DNA: TGTGCCAGCAGTTTTGGCAGGGCCGAGCAGTACTTC. It yields the protein CASSFGRAEQYF.